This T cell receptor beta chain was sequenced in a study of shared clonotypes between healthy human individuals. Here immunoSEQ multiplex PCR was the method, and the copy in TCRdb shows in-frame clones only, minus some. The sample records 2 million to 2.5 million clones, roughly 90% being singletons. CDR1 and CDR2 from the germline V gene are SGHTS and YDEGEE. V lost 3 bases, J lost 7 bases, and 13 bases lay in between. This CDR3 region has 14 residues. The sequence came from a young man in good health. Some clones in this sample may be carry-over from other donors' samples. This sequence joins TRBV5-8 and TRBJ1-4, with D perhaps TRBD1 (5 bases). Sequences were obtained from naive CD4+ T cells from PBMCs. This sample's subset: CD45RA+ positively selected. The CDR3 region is CASSSGRAGEKLFF. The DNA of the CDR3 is TGTGCCAGCAGCTCGGGACGGGCCGGTGAAAAACTGTTTTTT.